This T cell receptor (beta chain) was found in a study of shared clonotypes between healthy human individuals. The wider study: Donors, aged 18 to 49, were a couple of women and three men. Findings and caveats of the study: Larger estimated richness was generally seen in naive subsets than in memory subsets.

The CDR3 sequence is 14 residues long. Trimming pared 5 bases from V and 6 bases from J, leaving 13 bases between. CDR1 is SGHVS, CDR2 FNYEAQ, per germline. In the naive CD8 group, cells lacked CD45RO and were positively selected for CCR7, so terminally differentiated effector memory CD45RA+ cells were left out. The assay was immunoSEQ multiplex PCR, and TCRdb's table has in-frame clones only and misses some. The sample yields roughly 2,000,000 clones, around 93% seen once. About this clone itself: Its antigen is unknown.

Sequencing used naive CD8+ T cells from PBMCs. The receptor was isolated from a man younger than 35 in good health. Some clones in this sample may be carry-over from other donors' samples. The rearrangement joins TRBV7-6 to TRBJ2-2; perhaps TRBD1 as D (6 bases). Here the CDR3 reads CASSLKQGPGELFF. As DNA, the CDR3 is TGTGCCAGCAGCCTAAAACAGGGTCCCGGGGAGCTGTTTTTT.